A selection of T cell receptor beta chains follows, all from one sample in a study of blood T cell repertoires in COVID-19. Profiling relied on immunoSEQ multiplex PCR, and the TCRdb table lists in-frame clones only, not all of them. The sample consists of 150,000 to 200,000 clones, roughly 87% of them appearing once. Sequencing was done on a sample of PBMCs or T cells enriched from blood (not recorded which). These receptors were taken from a human donor with acute COVID-19. The donor label of this sample is uncertain. CDR3s include the opening cysteine and the closing phenylalanine or tryptophan. D genes are given only for firm matches. Clone size is given for some rows only: seen once, a few or many times, or a class if the clone is expanded.

D gene	clone size	CDR3 length	V gene	J gene	CDR3 protein	CDR3 DNA
TRBD2	few	11	TRBV24-1	TRBJ2-3	CATSAGGTQYF	TGTGCCACCAGTGCGGGAGGTACGCAGTATTTT
.	.	13	TRBV30	TRBJ2-2	CAWSALHTGELFF	TGTGCCTGGAGTGCTCTACACACCGGGGAGCTGTTTTTT
TRBD1	.	16	TRBV4-1	TRBJ1-2	CASSQGTGNRRDGYTF	TGCGCCAGCAGCCAAGGGACAGGAAATCGGCGGGATGGCTACACCTTC
TRBD1	.	13	TRBV5-4	TRBJ1-2	CASTATGGDGYTF	TGTGCCAGCACCGCGACAGGGGGCGATGGCTACACCTTC
.	.	14	TRBV6-2/TRBV6-3	TRBJ2-2	CASSQGGDAGELFF	TGTGCCAGCAGCCAGGGGGGGGACGCCGGGGAGCTGTTTTTT
.	.	14	TRBV6-1	TRBJ2-7	CASSEDVAFYEQYF	TGTGCCAGCAGTGAAGACGTGGCTTTCTACGAGCAGTACTTC
.	.	12	TRBV24-1	TRBJ1-2	CATNNERGGYTF	TGTGCCACCAACAACGAGAGAGGTGGCTACACCTTC
TRBD1	once	15	TRBV5-1	TRBJ1-4	CASSPRQGNREKLFF	TGCGCCAGCAGCCCCCGACAGGGGAATCGTGAAAAACTGTTTTTT
TRBD1	.	16	TRBV4-1	TRBJ1-1	CASSQAWGQGETEAFF	TGCGCCAGCAGCCAAGCCTGGGGACAGGGAGAAACTGAAGCTTTCTTT
TRBD1	.	16	TRBV7-9	TRBJ1-3	CASSSTRGRTGNTIYF	TGTGCCAGCAGCTCAACCAGGGGGCGTACTGGAAACACCATATATTTT
TRBD1	.	15	TRBV5-1	TRBJ2-3	CASSLQGMATDTQYF	TGCGCCAGCAGCTTACAGGGGATGGCCACAGATACGCAGTATTTT
.	few	11	TRBV5-5	TRBJ2-7	CASSVTAEQYF	TGTGCCAGCAGCGTTACAGCTGAGCAGTACTTC
TRBD1	.	14	TRBV7-2	TRBJ1-4	CASSLDGRGEKLFF	TGTGCCAGCAGCTTAGACGGCAGGGGGGAAAAACTGTTTTTT
TRBD2	.	16	TRBV11-2	TRBJ2-5	CASSLGSGGPLKTQYF	TGTGCCAGCAGCTTAGGATCGGGGGGGCCACTGAAGACCCAGTACTTC
TRBD2	.	15	TRBV7-2	TRBJ2-5	CASSFKTSGAGSQYF	TGTGCCAGCAGCTTTAAGACTAGCGGGGCGGGGAGCCAGTACTTC
.	.	16	TRBV4-2	TRBJ1-5	CASSQESQAYNQPQHF	TGTGCCAGCAGCCAAGAAAGCCAGGCGTACAATCAGCCCCAGCATTTT
.	few	16	TRBV7-9	TRBJ1-1	CASSLELWGGKTEAFF	TGTGCCAGCAGCTTAGAGCTATGGGGAGGTAAAACTGAAGCTTTCTTT
.	.	13	TRBV3-1/TRBV3-2	TRBJ2-2	CASSLLDTGELFF	TGTGCCAGCAGCCTTCTAGACACCGGGGAGCTGTTTTTT
.	few	11	TRBV20-1	TRBJ1-5	CSARIENRDHF	TGCAGTGCTAGGATAGAAAACAGGGACCATTTT
TRBD1	.	15	TRBV6-2/TRBV6-3	TRBJ1-1	CASSSDRGLNTEAFF	TGTGCCAGCAGTTCGGACAGGGGATTGAACACTGAAGCTTTCTTT
TRBD2	.	15	TRBV7-2	TRBJ2-1	CASSLPQRGTNEQFF	TGTGCCAGCAGCTTGCCCCAGCGGGGGACAAATGAGCAGTTCTTC
TRBD2	.	16	TRBV10-2	TRBJ2-5	CASRPGLAGVQETQYF	TGCGCCAGCAGGCCGGGACTAGCGGGAGTCCAAGAGACCCAGTACTTC
TRBD1	.	17	TRBV5-1	TRBJ1-2	CASSLTRGQHFNYGYTF	TGCGCCAGCAGCTTGACCCGGGGACAGCACTTTAACTATGGCTACACCTTC
.	.	14	TRBV12-5	TRBJ1-1	CASGFSGRNTEAFF	TGTGCTAGTGGTTTTTCGGGGAGGAACACTGAAGCTTTCTTT
.	.	14	TRBV11-2	TRBJ1-3	CASSPHGAGNTIYF	TGTGCCAGCAGCCCCCATGGAGCCGGAAACACCATATATTTT
.	few	14	TRBV7-6	TRBJ1-3	CASSHTQGGNTIYF	TGTGCCAGCAGCCATACGCAGGGTGGAAACACCATATATTTT
.	.	13	TRBV28	TRBJ1-1	CASSLHGRQEAFF	TGTGCCAGCAGTTTACACGGAAGACAGGAAGCTTTCTTT
.	.	14	TRBV5-4	TRBJ2-1	CASFLLSSYNEQFF	TGTGCCAGCTTCCTTCTGAGCTCCTACAATGAGCAGTTCTTC
.	.	18	TRBV27	TRBJ1-1	CASSLSKTGPLRNTEAFF	TGTGCCAGCAGTTTATCGAAGACAGGCCCATTAAGAAACACTGAAGCTTTCTTT
.	.	14	TRBV2	TRBJ1-2	CASSPDRSNYGYTF	TGTGCCAGCAGTCCGGACAGATCTAACTATGGCTACACCTTC
.	.	14	TRBV7-9	TRBJ2-3	CASSLALSADTQYF	TGTGCCAGCAGCTTAGCGCTTAGCGCAGATACGCAGTATTTT
TRBD1	once	16	TRBV19	TRBJ1-5	CASSGTGTGHNQPQHF	TGTGCCAGTAGTGGTACCGGGACAGGTCACAATCAGCCCCAGCATTTT
TRBD1	.	15	TRBV4-1	TRBJ1-1	CASSRGTGTITEAFF	TGCGCCAGCAGCCGAGGGACAGGGACGATCACTGAAGCTTTCTTT
.	.	14	TRBV27	TRBJ2-1	CASRDYRALIRQFF	TGTGCCAGCAGAGACTATAGGGCCCTTATTCGGCAGTTCTTC
.	.	13	TRBV27	TRBJ2-7	CASSLGRAYEQYF	TGTGCCAGCAGTTTAGGCAGGGCCTACGAGCAGTACTTC
.	.	16	TRBV6-1	TRBJ1-5	CASSETDFPSNQPQHF	TGTGCCAGCAGTGAAACCGACTTTCCGAGCAATCAGCCCCAGCATTTT
TRBD1	once	17	TRBV27	TRBJ1-1	CASSLLLTGTGVTEAFF	TGTGCCAGCAGTTTACTGCTGACCGGGACAGGGGTAACTGAAGCTTTCTTT
.	.	13	TRBV19	TRBJ2-3	CASSKQATDTQYF	TGTGCCAGTAGTAAACAGGCCACAGATACGCAGTATTTT
.	.	14	TRBV2	TRBJ1-4	CASRRDTGNEKLFF	TGTGCCAGCCGTAGGGACACTGGAAATGAAAAACTGTTTTTT
TRBD1	.	20	TRBV12-5	TRBJ2-3	CASGLVVTGLGTGTWNTQYF	TGTGCTAGTGGTTTGGTAGTCACCGGACTAGGGACAGGGACGTGGAATACGCAGTATTTT
.	.	13	TRBV7-3	TRBJ2-1	CASSPGHNNEQFF	TGTGCCAGCAGCCCGGGACACAACAATGAGCAGTTCTTC
.	.	15	TRBV2	TRBJ2-2	CASSEASRGTGELFF	TGTGCCAGCAGTGAAGCTAGCAGGGGCACCGGGGAGCTGTTTTTT